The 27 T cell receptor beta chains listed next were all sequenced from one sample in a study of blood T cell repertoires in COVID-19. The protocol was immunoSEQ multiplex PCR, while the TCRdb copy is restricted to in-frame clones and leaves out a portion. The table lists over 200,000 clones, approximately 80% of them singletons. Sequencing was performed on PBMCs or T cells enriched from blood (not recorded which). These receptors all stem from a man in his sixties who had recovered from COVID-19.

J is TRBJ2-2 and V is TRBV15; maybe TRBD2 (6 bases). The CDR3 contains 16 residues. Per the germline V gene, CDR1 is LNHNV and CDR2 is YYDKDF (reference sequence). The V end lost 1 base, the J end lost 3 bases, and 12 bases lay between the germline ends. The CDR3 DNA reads TGTGCCACCAGCAGAGGTTGGGGGGTCGACACCGGGGAGCTGTTTTTT. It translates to CATSRGWGVDTGELFF.

CDR3 sequence reads: CASSAQGGNTEAFF. DNA for the CDR3: TGTGCCAGTAGTGCCCAGGGGGGAAACACTGAAGCTTTCTTT. The chain carries TRBV19 and TRBJ1-1, with 7 bases that match TRBD1. Germline CDR1 LNHDA, CDR2 SQIVND (reference sequence). The CDR3 is 14 amino acids. Trimming removed 5 bases from V and 2 bases from J; junction bases left unmatched: 5.

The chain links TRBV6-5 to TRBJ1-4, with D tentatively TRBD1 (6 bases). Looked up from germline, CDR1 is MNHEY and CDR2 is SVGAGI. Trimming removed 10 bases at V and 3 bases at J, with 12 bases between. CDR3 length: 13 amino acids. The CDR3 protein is CATAWGPNEKLFF. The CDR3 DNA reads TGTGCCACCGCCTGGGGGCCTAATGAAAAACTGTTTTTT.

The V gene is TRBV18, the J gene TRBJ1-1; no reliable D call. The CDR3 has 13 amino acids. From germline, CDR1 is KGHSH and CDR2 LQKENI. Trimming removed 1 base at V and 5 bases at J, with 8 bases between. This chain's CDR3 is CASSPLTGTEAFF. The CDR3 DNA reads TGTGCCAGCTCACCACTGACGGGGACTGAAGCTTTCTTT.

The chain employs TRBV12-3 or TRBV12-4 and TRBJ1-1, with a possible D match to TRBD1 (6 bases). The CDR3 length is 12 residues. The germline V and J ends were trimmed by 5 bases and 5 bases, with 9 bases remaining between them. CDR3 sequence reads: CASSRQVTEAFF. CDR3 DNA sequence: TGTGCCAGCAGTCGACAGGTAACTGAAGCTTTCTTT.

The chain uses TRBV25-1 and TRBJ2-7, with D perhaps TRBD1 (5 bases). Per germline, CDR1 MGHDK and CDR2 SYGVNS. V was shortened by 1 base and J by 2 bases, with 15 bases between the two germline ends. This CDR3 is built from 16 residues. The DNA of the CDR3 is TGTGCCAGCAGTGAATCGGACACAGGACGAGCCTACGAGCAGTACTTC. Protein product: CASSESDTGRAYEQYF.

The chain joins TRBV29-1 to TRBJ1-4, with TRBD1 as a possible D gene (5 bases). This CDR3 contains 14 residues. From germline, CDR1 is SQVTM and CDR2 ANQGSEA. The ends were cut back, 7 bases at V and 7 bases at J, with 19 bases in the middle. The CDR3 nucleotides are TGCAGCGCCCTAAACCCGGGGGTTGCTGAAAAACTGTTTTTT. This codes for CSALNPGVAEKLFF. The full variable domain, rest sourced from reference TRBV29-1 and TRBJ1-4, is SAVISQKPSRDICQRGTSLTIQCQVDSQVTMMFWYRQQPGQSLTLIATANQGSEATYESGFVIDKFPISRPNLTFSTLTVSNMSPEDSSIYLCSALNPGVAEKLFFGSGTQLSVL.

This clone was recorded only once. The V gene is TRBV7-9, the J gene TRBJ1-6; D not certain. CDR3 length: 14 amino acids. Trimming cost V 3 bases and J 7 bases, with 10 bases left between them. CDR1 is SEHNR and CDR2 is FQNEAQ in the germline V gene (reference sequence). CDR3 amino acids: CASSFGTENSPLHF. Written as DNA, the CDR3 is TGTGCCAGCAGCTTTGGCACAGAAAATTCACCCCTCCACTTT.

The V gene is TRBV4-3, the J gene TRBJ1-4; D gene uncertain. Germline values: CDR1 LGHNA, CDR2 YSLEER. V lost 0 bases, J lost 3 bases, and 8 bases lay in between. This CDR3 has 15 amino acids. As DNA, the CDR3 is TGCGCCAGCAGCCAAGATTTCGGGGCTAATGAAAAACTGTTTTTT. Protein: CASSQDFGANEKLFF.

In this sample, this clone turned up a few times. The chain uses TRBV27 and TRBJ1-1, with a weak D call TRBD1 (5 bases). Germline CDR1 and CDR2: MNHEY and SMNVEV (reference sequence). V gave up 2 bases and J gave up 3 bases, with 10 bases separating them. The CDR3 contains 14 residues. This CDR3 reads CASSLGGKDTEAFF. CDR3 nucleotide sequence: TGTGCCAGCAGTTTAGGGGGGAAAGACACTGAAGCTTTCTTT.

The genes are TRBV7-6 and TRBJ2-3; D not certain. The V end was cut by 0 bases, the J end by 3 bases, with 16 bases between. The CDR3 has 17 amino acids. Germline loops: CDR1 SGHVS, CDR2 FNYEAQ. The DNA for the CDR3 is TGTGCCAGCAGCTTAGCGCATAAGGCAGGTCGTACAGATACGCAGTATTTT. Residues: CASSLAHKAGRTDTQYF.

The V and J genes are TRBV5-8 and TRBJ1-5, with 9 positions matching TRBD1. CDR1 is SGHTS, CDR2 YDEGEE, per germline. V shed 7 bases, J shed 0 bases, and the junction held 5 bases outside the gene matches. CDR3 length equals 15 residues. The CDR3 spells CASGDRVSSNQPQHF. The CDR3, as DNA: TGTGCCAGCGGGGACAGGGTTTCTAGCAATCAGCCCCAGCATTTT.

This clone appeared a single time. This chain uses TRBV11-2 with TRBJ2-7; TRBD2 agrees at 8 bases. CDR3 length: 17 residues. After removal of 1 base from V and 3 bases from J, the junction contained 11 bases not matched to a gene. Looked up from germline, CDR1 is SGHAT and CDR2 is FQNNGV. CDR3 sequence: CASSLVGQTSDRYEQYF. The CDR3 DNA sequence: TGTGCCAGCAGCTTAGTTGGACAGACTAGCGACCGCTACGAGCAGTACTTC. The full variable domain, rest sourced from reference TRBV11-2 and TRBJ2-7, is EAGVAQSPRYKIIEKRQSVAFWCNPISGHATLYWYQQILGQGPKLLIQFQNNGVVDDSQLPKDRFSAERLKGVDSTLKIQPAKLEDSAVYLCASSLVGQTSDRYEQYFGPGTRLTVT.

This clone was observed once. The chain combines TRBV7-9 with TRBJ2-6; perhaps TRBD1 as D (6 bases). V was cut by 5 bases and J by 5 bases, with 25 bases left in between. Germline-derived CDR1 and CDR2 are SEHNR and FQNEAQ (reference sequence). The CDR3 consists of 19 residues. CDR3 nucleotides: TGTGCCAGCAGCCTAGGGGCACAGGGTACGGTGCTCCGGGCCAACGTCCTGACTTTC. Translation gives CASSLGAQGTVLRANVLTF.

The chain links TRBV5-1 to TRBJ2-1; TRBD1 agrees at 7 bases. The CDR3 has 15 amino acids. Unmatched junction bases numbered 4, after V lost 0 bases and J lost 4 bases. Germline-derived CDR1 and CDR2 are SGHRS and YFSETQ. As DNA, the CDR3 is TGCGCCAGCAGCTTGGTGGGACAGACATACAATGAGCAGTTCTTC. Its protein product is CASSLVGQTYNEQFF.

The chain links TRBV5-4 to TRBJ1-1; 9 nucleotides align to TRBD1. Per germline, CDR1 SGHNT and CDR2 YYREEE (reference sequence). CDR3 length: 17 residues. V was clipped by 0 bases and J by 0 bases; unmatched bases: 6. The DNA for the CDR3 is TGTGCCAGCAGCTTGGCCGGCGGGACAGGGCTGAACACTGAAGCTTTCTTT. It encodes CASSLAGGTGLNTEAFF.

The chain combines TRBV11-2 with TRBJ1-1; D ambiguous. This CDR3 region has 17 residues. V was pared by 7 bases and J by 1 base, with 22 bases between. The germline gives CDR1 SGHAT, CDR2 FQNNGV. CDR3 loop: CASMVGGSRVANTEAFF. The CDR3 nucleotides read TGTGCCAGCATGGTTGGAGGGTCAAGGGTCGCGAACACTGAAGCTTTCTTT. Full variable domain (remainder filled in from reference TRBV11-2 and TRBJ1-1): EAGVAQSPRYKIIEKRQSVAFWCNPISGHATLYWYQQILGQGPKLLIQFQNNGVVDDSQLPKDRFSAERLKGVDSTLKIQPAKLEDSAVYLCASMVGGSRVANTEAFFGQGTRLTVV.

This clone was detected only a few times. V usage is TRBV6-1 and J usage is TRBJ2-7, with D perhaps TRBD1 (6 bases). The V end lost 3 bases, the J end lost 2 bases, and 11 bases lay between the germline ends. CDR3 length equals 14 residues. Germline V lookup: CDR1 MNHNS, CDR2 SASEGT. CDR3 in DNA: TGTGCCAGCAGTGAGACAGGAGATGCCTACGAGCAGTACTTC. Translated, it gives CASSETGDAYEQYF.

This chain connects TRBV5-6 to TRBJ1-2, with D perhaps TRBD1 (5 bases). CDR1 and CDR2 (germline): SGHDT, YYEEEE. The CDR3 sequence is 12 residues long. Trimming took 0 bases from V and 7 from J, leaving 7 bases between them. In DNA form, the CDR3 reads TGTGCCAGCAGCTTGGCAGGGCCTGGCTACACCTTC. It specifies CASSLAGPGYTF.

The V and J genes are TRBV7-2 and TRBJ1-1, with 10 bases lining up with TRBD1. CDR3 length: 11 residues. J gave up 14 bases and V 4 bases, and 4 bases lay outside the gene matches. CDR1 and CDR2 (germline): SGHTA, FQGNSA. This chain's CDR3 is CASSSGDRGFF. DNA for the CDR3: TGTGCCAGCAGCTCGGGGGACAGGGGATTCTTT.

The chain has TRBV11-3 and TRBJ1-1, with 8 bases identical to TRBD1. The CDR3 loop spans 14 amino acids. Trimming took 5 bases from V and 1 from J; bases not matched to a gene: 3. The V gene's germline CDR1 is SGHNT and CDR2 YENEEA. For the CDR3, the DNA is TGTGCCAGCAGCCGACAGGGGTCGAACACTGAAGCTTTCTTT. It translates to CASSRQGSNTEAFF.

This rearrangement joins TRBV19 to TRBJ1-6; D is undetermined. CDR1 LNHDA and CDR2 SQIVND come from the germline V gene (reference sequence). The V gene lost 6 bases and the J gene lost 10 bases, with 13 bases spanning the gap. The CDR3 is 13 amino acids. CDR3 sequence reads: CASRPGLLSPLHF. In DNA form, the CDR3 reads TGTGCCAGTAGGCCAGGCTTGTTATCACCCCTCCACTTT.

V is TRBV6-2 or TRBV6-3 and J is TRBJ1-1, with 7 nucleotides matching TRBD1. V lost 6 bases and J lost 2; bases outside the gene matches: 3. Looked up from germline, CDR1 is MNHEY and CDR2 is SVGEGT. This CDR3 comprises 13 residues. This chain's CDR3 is CASSDRDNTEAFF. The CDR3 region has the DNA TGTGCCAGCAGCGACAGGGACAACACTGAAGCTTTCTTT.

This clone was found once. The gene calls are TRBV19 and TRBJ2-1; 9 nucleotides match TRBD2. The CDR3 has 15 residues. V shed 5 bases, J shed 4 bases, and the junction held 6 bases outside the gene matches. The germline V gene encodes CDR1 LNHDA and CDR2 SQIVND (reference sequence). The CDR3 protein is CASSRSGGSYNEQFF. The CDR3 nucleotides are TGTGCCAGTAGTCGCAGCGGGGGGTCATACAATGAGCAGTTCTTC.

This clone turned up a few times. This CDR3 reads CASHGISGNTIYF. As DNA, the CDR3 is TGTGCCAGCCACGGGATCTCTGGAAACACCATATATTTT. V is TRBV3-1 (or the pseudogene TRBV3-2) and J is TRBJ1-3; D remains unclear. Per germline, CDR1 LGHDT and CDR2 YNNKEL (reference sequence). This CDR3 has 13 amino acids. Trimming shortened V by 8 bases and J by 0 bases, and 8 bases separated the two germline ends.

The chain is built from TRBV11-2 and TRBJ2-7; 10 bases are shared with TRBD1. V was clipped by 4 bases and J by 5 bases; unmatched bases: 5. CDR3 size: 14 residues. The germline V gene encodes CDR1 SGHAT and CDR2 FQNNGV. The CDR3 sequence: CASSSDRGLDEQYF. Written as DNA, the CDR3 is TGTGCCAGCAGCTCCGACAGGGGGCTTGACGAGCAGTACTTC.

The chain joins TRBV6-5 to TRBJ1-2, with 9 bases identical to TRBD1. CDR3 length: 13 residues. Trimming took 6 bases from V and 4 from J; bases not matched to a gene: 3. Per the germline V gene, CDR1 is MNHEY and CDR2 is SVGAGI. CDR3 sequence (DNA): TGTGCCAGCAGGGGGACAGGGACCTATGGCTACACCTTC. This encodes CASRGTGTYGYTF.